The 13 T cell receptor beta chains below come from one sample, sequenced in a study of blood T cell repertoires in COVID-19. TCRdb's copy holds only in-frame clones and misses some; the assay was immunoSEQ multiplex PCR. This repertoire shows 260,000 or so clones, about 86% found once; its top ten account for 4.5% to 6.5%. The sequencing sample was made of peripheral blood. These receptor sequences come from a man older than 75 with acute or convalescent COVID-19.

The CDR3 loop is CSVGGENTGELFF. The CDR3 region has the DNA TGCAGCGTTGGGGGGGAGAACACCGGGGAGCTGTTTTTT. This chain joins TRBV29-1 and TRBJ2-2; TRBD2 is a possible D gene (6 bases). With 4 bases removed from V and 1 base from J, the gap between germline ends came to 7 bases. This CDR3 is 13 amino acids long. Per the germline V gene, CDR1 is SQVTM and CDR2 is ANQGSEA.

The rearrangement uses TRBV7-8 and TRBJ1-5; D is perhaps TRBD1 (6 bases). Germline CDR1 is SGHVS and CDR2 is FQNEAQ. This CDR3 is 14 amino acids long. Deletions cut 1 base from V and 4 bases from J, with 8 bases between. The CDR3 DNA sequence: TGTGCCAGCAGCTTAGGACAGGCGAATCAGCCCCAGCATTTT. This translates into CASSLGQANQPQHF.

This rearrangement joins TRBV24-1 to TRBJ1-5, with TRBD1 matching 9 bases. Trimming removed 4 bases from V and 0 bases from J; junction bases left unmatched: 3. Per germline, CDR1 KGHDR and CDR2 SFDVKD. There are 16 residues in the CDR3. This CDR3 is CATSDPGQGSNQPQHF. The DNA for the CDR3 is TGTGCCACCAGTGACCCGGGACAGGGTAGCAATCAGCCCCAGCATTTT.

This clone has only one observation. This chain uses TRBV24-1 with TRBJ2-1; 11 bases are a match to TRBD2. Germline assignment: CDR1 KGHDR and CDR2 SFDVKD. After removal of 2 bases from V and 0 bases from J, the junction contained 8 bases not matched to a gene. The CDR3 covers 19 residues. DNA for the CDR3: TGTGCCACCAGTGATTCCGGGACTAGCGGCTGGAGCTCCTACAATGAGCAGTTCTTC. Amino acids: CATSDSGTSGWSSYNEQFF.

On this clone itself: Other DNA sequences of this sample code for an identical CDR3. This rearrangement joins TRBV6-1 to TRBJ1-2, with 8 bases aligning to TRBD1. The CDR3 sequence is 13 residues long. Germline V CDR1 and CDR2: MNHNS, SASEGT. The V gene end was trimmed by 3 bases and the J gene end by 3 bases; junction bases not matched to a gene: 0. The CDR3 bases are TGTGCCAGCAGTGAGACAGGGGACTATGGCTACACCTTC. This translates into CASSETGDYGYTF.

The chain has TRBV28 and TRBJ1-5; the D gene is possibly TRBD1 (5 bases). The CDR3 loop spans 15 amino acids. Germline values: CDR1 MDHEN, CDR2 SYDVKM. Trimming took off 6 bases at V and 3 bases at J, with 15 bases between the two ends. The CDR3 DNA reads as TGTGCCAGCAGCTACCCGACAGAGAACAATCAGCCCCAGCATTTT. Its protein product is CASSYPTENNQPQHF.

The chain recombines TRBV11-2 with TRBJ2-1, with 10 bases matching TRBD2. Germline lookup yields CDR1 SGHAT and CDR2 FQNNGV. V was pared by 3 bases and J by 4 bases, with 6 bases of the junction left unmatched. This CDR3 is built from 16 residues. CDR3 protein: CASSFPSGSEYNEQFF. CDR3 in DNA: TGTGCCAGCAGCTTCCCTAGCGGGAGTGAATACAATGAGCAGTTCTTC.

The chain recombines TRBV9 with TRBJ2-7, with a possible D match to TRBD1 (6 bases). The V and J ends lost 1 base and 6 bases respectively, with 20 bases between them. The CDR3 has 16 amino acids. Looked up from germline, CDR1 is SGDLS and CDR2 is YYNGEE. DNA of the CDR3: TGTGCCAGCAGCGTAAATTCCGCGGTGGGGGCAGTCGAGCAGTACTTC. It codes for CASSVNSAVGAVEQYF.

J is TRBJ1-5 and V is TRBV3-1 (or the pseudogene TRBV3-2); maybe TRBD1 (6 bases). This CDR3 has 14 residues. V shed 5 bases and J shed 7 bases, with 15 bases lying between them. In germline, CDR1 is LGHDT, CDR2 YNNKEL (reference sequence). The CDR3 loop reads CASSFTTGEQPQHF. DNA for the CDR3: TGTGCCAGCAGCTTCACGACAGGCGAGCAGCCCCAGCATTTT.

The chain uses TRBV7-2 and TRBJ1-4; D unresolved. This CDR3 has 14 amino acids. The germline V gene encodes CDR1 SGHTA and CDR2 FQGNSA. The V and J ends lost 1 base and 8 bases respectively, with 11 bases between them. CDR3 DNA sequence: TGTGCCAGCAGCTTAGAGCTCAGGAAAGAAAAACTGTTTTTT. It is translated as CASSLELRKEKLFF.

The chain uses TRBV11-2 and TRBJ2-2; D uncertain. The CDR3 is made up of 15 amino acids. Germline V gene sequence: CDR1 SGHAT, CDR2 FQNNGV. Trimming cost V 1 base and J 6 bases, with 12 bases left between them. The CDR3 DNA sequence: TGTGCCAGCAGCTTAGGGAACTACGCCCCCGGGGAGCTGTTTTTT. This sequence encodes CASSLGNYAPGELFF.

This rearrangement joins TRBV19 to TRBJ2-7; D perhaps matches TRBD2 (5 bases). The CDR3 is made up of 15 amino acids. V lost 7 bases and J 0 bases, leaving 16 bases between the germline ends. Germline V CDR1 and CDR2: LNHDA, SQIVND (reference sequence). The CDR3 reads CASILVGGPSYEQYF. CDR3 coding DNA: TGTGCCAGTATATTGGTAGGCGGGCCCTCCTACGAGCAGTACTTC.

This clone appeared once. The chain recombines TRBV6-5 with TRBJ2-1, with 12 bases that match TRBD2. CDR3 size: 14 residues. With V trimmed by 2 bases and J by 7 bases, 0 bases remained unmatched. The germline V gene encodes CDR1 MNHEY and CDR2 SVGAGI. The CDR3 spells CASSYGTSGNEQFF. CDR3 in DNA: TGTGCCAGCAGTTACGGGACTAGCGGGAATGAGCAGTTCTTC.